This is a list of T cell receptor beta chains from one sample in a study of early T cells in non-severe SARS-CoV-2 infection. TCRdb fed the 5' RACE reads into MiXCR, producing one record per CDR3 protein. The table records around 50,000 distinct CDR3 sequences, around 5.2% of them present only once. The sequenced material came from whole blood. Receptor source: an adult who was a healthcare worker with PCR-confirmed SARS-CoV-2 infection or an uninfected control (not recorded which). CDR3s include the opening cysteine and the closing phenylalanine or tryptophan. The D gene is left open where the match is weak. Rows give clone size only sometimes, using once, few, many, or a class for an expanded clone.

J: TRBJ1-1
V: TRBV5-1
D: -
size: many
CDR3: CASSLGPGPKGNTEAFF
DNA: TGCGCCAGCAGCTTGGGTCCAGGTCCCAAAGGAAACACTGAAGCTTTCTTT

J: TRBJ2-5
V: TRBV3-1
D: TRBD2
size: many
CDR3: CASSHGAGGMETQYF
DNA: TGTGCCAGCAGCCACGGAGCGGGGGGGATGGAGACCCAGTACTTC

J: TRBJ2-3
V: TRBV9
D: -
size: many
CDR3: CASSVTYSKDTQYF
DNA: TGTGCCAGCAGCGTAACCTACTCCAAAGATACGCAGTATTTT

J: TRBJ1-2
V: TRBV9
D: TRBD1
size: many
CDR3: CASSSRDRVVRYTF
DNA: TGTGCCAGCAGCTCCCGGGACAGGGTAGTTCGCTACACCTTC

J: TRBJ2-5
V: TRBV12-3/TRBV12-4
D: TRBD2
size: many
CDR3: CASSQSGGEKRTQYF
DNA: TGTGCCAGCAGCCAGAGCGGGGGGGAAAAGAGAACCCAGTACTTC

J: TRBJ2-7
V: TRBV6-6
D: -
size: many
CDR3: CASRDSYQQYF
DNA: TGTGCCAGCAGGGACAGTTACCAGCAGTACTTC

J: TRBJ1-2
V: TRBV2
D: -
size: many
CDR3: CASGERDYGYTF
DNA: TGTGCCAGCGGTGAGAGGGACTATGGCTACACCTTC

J: TRBJ2-7
V: TRBV5-1
D: -
size: -
CDR3: CASRAGTYEQYF
DNA: TGCGCCAGCAGGGCTGGAACCTACGAGCAGTACTTC

J: TRBJ2-3
V: TRBV12-3/TRBV12-4
D: TRBD1
size: many
CDR3: CASSPRDRGFTDTQYF
DNA: TGTGCCAGCAGTCCCCGGGACAGGGGGTTCACAGATACGCAGTATTTT

J: TRBJ1-6
V: TRBV6-6
D: TRBD1
size: many
CDR3: CASSHRDSNNSPLHF
DNA: TGTGCCAGCAGTCACAGGGACAGTAATAATTCACCCCTCCACTTT

J: TRBJ2-7
V: TRBV6-2/TRBV6-3
D: -
size: -
CDR3: CASSQRDQSYEQYF
DNA: TGTGCCAGCAGCCAGAGGGACCAATCCTACGAGCAGTACTTC

J: TRBJ2-2
V: TRBV11-3
D: -
size: many
CDR3: CASSLRGGAGELFF
DNA: TGTGCCAGCAGCTTAAGGGGAGGCGCCGGGGAGCTGTTTTTT

J: TRBJ2-7
V: TRBV19
D: TRBD1
size: many
CDR3: CASSLDRGRIYEQYF
DNA: TGTGCCAGTAGTTTGGACAGGGGGCGCATCTACGAGCAGTACTTC

J: TRBJ2-1
V: TRBV6-2/TRBV6-3
D: -
size: many
CDR3: CASSPQGISYNEQFF
DNA: TGTGCCAGCAGTCCTCAGGGTATCTCCTACAATGAGCAGTTCTTC

J: TRBJ2-7
V: TRBV6-1
D: -
size: -
CDR3: CASGFGTGPYEQYF
DNA: TGTGCCAGCGGGTTTGGGACCGGACCCTACGAGCAGTACTTC

J: TRBJ2-2
V: TRBV19
D: TRBD1
size: many
CDR3: CASSVTTGSGPGELFF
DNA: TGTGCCAGTAGTGTCACGACAGGGTCGGGGCCCGGGGAGCTGTTTTTT

J: TRBJ2-4
V: TRBV20-1
D: -
size: many
CDR3: CSASRGLPKVPWDIQYF
DNA: TGCAGTGCTAGTCGCGGGCTGCCAAAGGTCCCCTGGGACATTCAGTACTTC

J: TRBJ2-4
V: TRBV29-1
D: TRBD1
size: many
CDR3: CSVLTGDIQYF
DNA: TGCAGCGTTCTAACAGGGGACATTCAGTACTTC

J: TRBJ2-7
V: TRBV18
D: -
size: -
CDR3: CASSPQLGIEQYF
DNA: TGTGCCAGCTCACCACAACTGGGAATCGAGCAGTACTTC

J: TRBJ2-7
V: TRBV25-1
D: TRBD2
size: few
CDR3: CASRWEGTRDYEQYF
DNA: TGTGCCAGCAGGTGGGAGGGAACTAGGGATTACGAGCAGTACTTC

J: TRBJ2-1
V: TRBV20-1
D: TRBD2
size: many
CDR3: CSALLPGLKNEQFF
DNA: TGCAGTGCCTTGCTTCCGGGACTAAAGAATGAGCAGTTCTTC

J: TRBJ2-1
V: TRBV6-2/TRBV6-3
D: -
size: -
CDR3: CASSTLFGVDNEQFF
DNA: TGTGCCAGCAGTACGTTATTCGGGGTGGACAATGAGCAGTTCTTC

J: TRBJ2-7
V: TRBV5-1
D: -
size: many
CDR3: CASSSGLSSYEQYF
DNA: TGCGCCAGCAGCAGCGGACTCAGCTCCTACGAGCAGTACTTC

J: TRBJ2-1
V: TRBV30
D: -
size: many
CDR3: CAWSRPPLSDEQFF
DNA: TGTGCCTGGAGTAGACCCCCTCTTAGCGATGAGCAGTTCTTC

J: TRBJ2-5
V: TRBV29-1
D: TRBD2
size: -
CDR3: CSVEERGGLETQYF
DNA: TGCAGCGTTGAGGAGCGGGGGGGCTTGGAGACCCAGTACTTC

J: TRBJ1-6
V: TRBV10-3
D: -
size: many
CDR3: CAIRREGSPLHF
DNA: TGTGCCATCAGGAGGGAAGGCTCACCCCTCCACTTT